These 27 T cell receptor beta chains came from one sample sequenced in a study of circulating tumor DNA in untreated peripheral T-cell lymphoma. The method was immunoSEQ multiplex PCR; TCRdb's version includes in-frame clones alone and lacks a portion of them. The sample holds 7,000 or so clones, around 74% seen once. The sequenced material came from tumor tissue. The receptors here all came from a human donor with peripheral T-cell lymphoma.

The chain is built from TRBV18 and TRBJ2-3; a possible D gene is TRBD1 (6 bases). Germline V gene data show CDR1 as KGHSH and CDR2 as LQKENI. The CDR3 sequence is 15 residues long. V was pared by 2 bases and J by 4 bases, with 13 bases between. The CDR3 spells CASSPIQGNADTQYF. CDR3 coding DNA: TGTGCCAGCTCACCAATTCAGGGGAACGCAGATACGCAGTATTTT.

This sequence joins TRBV4-1 and TRBJ2-1; 11 bases map to TRBD2. The CDR3 spans 16 residues. Germline-derived CDR1 and CDR2 are MGHRA and YSYEKL. V was clipped by 0 bases and J by 5 bases; unmatched bases: 3. CDR3 in amino acids: CASSQEGLAENNEQFF. The CDR3 DNA is TGCGCCAGCAGCCAAGAGGGACTAGCGGAGAACAATGAGCAGTTCTTC.

The chain uses TRBV18 and TRBJ2-7; a weak D match, TRBD2 (5 bases). The CDR3 covers 14 residues. Germline V lookup: CDR1 KGHSH, CDR2 LQKENI. Trimming cost V 1 base and J 3 bases, with 10 bases left between them. This chain's CDR3 is CASSPRSGNYEQYF. The CDR3 DNA reads TGTGCCAGCTCACCACGGTCCGGGAACTACGAGCAGTACTTC.

The gene calls are TRBV6-8 and TRBJ2-1; D not certain. Germline V gene data show CDR1 as MNHGY and CDR2 as SAAAGT. This CDR3 region has 16 residues. Trimming cost V 5 bases and J 3 bases, with 17 bases left between them. The CDR3 DNA follows: TGTGCCAGCAGTGCTCTGACTGGTCCAAACTACAATGAGCAGTTCTTC. Residues: CASSALTGPNYNEQFF.

The gene calls are TRBV11-3 and TRBJ2-1; D may be TRBD2 (5 bases). This CDR3 comprises 14 residues. Germline CDR1 reads SGHNT; CDR2 reads YENEEA. Trimming shortened V by 3 bases and J by 9 bases, and 15 bases separated the two germline ends. The CDR3 spells CASSLEVDFLEQFF. Here the CDR3 DNA reads TGTGCCAGCAGCTTGGAAGTGGACTTCCTTGAGCAGTTCTTC.

This clone was seen more than once but under ten times. The chain combines TRBV18 with TRBJ2-7; TRBD1 matches at 7 bases. With 2 bases clipped from V and 3 bases from J, the junction kept 1 base outside the gene matches. CDR1 and CDR2 (germline): KGHSH, LQKENI. This CDR3 spans 13 amino acids. DNA of the CDR3: TGTGCCAGCTCACCAAGACAGGGCTACGAGCAGTACTTC. Residues: CASSPRQGYEQYF.

This clone was seen just once. The chain joins TRBV6-8 to TRBJ2-1, with D unclear. CDR3 length: 14 residues. CDR1 and CDR2 (germline): MNHGY, SAAAGT. Between the trimmed V and J ends, which lost 3 bases and 3 bases, there was a span of 9 bases. The CDR3 region is CASSYSQGYNEQFF. The CDR3 DNA follows: TGTGCCAGCAGTTATTCGCAAGGCTACAATGAGCAGTTCTTC.

This chain joins TRBV11-3 and TRBJ1-1, with a possible D match to TRBD1 (5 bases). Germline assignment: CDR1 SGHNT and CDR2 YENEEA. V gave up 3 bases and J gave up 2 bases, with 10 bases separating them. The CDR3 sequence is 14 residues long. CDR3 loop: CASSFVTGNTEAFF. The CDR3 nucleotides are TGTGCCAGCAGCTTCGTTACAGGAAACACTGAAGCTTTCTTT. Variable domain in full (rest from reference TRBV11-3 and TRBJ1-1): EAGVVQSPRYKIIEKKQPVAFWCNPISGHNTLYWYLQNLGQGPELLIRYENEEAVDDSQLPKDRFSAERLKGVDSTLKIQPAELGDSAVYLCASSFVTGNTEAFFGQGTRLTVV.

This chain joins TRBV6-8 and TRBJ1-5, with 8 positions matching TRBD1. The CDR3 spans 15 residues. The ends lost 6 bases at V and 2 bases at J; junction bases unmatched: 6. CDR1 and CDR2 (germline): MNHGY, SAAAGT. CDR3 sequence reads: CASRATGQGNQPQHF. In DNA form, the CDR3 reads TGTGCCAGCAGGGCGACGGGACAGGGCAATCAGCCCCAGCATTTT.

The J gene is TRBJ2-7, the V gene TRBV28; possible D gene TRBD1, 6 bases. The germline gives CDR1 MDHEN, CDR2 SYDVKM. The CDR3 is made up of 12 amino acids. The CDR3 here is CAAQGNSYEQYF. The CDR3 DNA is TGTGCGGCTCAGGGGAACTCCTACGAGCAGTACTTC.

The chain has TRBV19 and TRBJ2-7; D gene uncertain. The CDR3 consists of 12 residues. With 4 bases removed from V and 3 bases from J, the gap between germline ends came to 7 bases. Germline loops: CDR1 LNHDA, CDR2 SQIVND (reference sequence). The CDR3 protein is CASSRSVYEQYF. The DNA for the CDR3 is TGTGCCAGTAGTAGGTCAGTCTACGAGCAGTACTTC.

J is TRBJ1-3 and V is TRBV28; perhaps TRBD1 as D (5 bases). V shed 2 bases and J shed 0 bases, with 14 bases lying between them. Germline loops: CDR1 MDHEN, CDR2 SYDVKM. The CDR3 length is 17 residues. In DNA, the CDR3 is TGTGCCAGCAGTTTACATGGCCAGGGTCTCTCTGGAAACACCATATATTTT. As protein: CASSLHGQGLSGNTIYF.

This chain connects TRBV28 to TRBJ1-1; the D is unclear. CDR1 and CDR2 (germline): MDHEN, SYDVKM. Trimming shortened V by 5 bases and J by 6 bases, and 16 bases separated the two germline ends. This CDR3 contains 14 residues. In DNA, the CDR3 is TGTGCCAGCAGTCCGCCCCGGTTTAGCTCTGAAGCTTTCTTT. It translates to CASSPPRFSSEAFF.

The gene calls are TRBV29-1 and TRBJ1-2; the match to TRBD1 covers 12 bases. CDR1 is SQVTM and CDR2 is ANQGSEA in the germline V gene. This CDR3 contains 15 residues. Losses at the gene ends were 0 bases for V and 7 bases for J; bases not matched to a gene: 6. The CDR3 here is CSVEEGTGGAGGYTF. For the CDR3, the DNA is TGCAGCGTTGAAGAAGGGACAGGGGGCGCGGGTGGCTACACCTTC.

The chain joins TRBV6-8 to TRBJ1-1; D perhaps matches TRBD1 (5 bases). Trimming took off 6 bases at V and 0 bases at J, with 14 bases between the two ends. Germline V lookup: CDR1 MNHGY, CDR2 SAAAGT. The CDR3 is 15 amino acids. This chain's CDR3 is CASSWGSLMNTEAFF. DNA of the CDR3: TGTGCCAGCAGCTGGGGCAGCTTAATGAACACTGAAGCTTTCTTT.

This clone was seen more than once but under ten times. V and J are TRBV19 and TRBJ2-7, with D maybe TRBD1 (5 bases). Germline CDR1 and CDR2: LNHDA and SQIVND (reference sequence). Deletions cut 7 bases from V and 5 bases from J, with 18 bases between. The CDR3 loop spans 14 amino acids. Here the CDR3 reads CASKEALRAHEQYF. DNA of the CDR3: TGTGCCAGTAAAGAGGCCCTCAGGGCCCACGAGCAGTACTTC.

By frequency in the sample, this clone is medium-sized. J is TRBJ2-5 and V is TRBV11-3, with a tentative D call TRBD2 (6 bases). The CDR3 has 15 residues. The V gene lost 3 bases and the J gene lost 5 bases, with 16 bases spanning the gap. Germline lookup yields CDR1 SGHNT and CDR2 YENEEA. Here the CDR3 reads CASSLEGLDMETQYF. The CDR3 DNA is TGTGCCAGCAGCTTGGAGGGACTCGACATGGAGACCCAGTACTTC.

The chain carries TRBV7-2 and TRBJ2-3, with TRBD1 matching 9 bases. CDR1 and CDR2 (germline): SGHTA, FQGNSA. With V trimmed by 6 bases and J by 14 bases, 18 bases remained unmatched. This CDR3 has 15 amino acids. CDR3 residues: CASRAWDREGGHAYF. The CDR3 DNA sequence: TGTGCCAGCAGGGCCTGGGACAGGGAGGGAGGACATGCGTATTTT.

This clone is large within its sample. This CDR3 is CASSLLTENQPQHF. The CDR3 DNA sequence: TGTGCCAGCAGTTTATTGACAGAGAATCAGCCCCAGCATTTT. This rearrangement joins TRBV6-8 to TRBJ1-5; D possibly corresponds to TRBD1 (5 bases). Looked up from germline, CDR1 is MNHGY and CDR2 is SAAAGT. V was shortened by 4 bases and J by 4 bases, with 11 bases between the two germline ends. The CDR3 runs to 14 residues.

The V call is TRBV16, the J call TRBJ2-1; a possible D gene is TRBD1 (5 bases). The CDR3 is 14 amino acids. Looked up from germline, CDR1 is KGHSY and CDR2 is FQNENV. Deletions cut 7 bases from V and 0 bases from J, with 10 bases between. The CDR3 region is CASNRRYSYNEQFF. The CDR3 bases are TGTGCCAGCAACAGGAGATACTCCTACAATGAGCAGTTCTTC. Variable domain in full (rest from reference TRBV16 and TRBJ2-1): GEEVAQTPKHLVRGEGQKAKLYCAPIKGHSYVFWYQQVLKNEFKFLISFQNENVFDETGMPKERFSAKCLPNSPCSLEIQATKLEDSAVYFCASNRRYSYNEQFFGPGTRLTVL.

The rearrangement links TRBV6-8 to TRBJ2-3; maybe TRBD1 (6 bases). Trimming pared 5 bases from V and 9 bases from J, leaving 15 bases between. The CDR3 has 13 residues. Germline V gives CDR1 MNHGY, CDR2 SAAAGT. The CDR3 nucleotides are TGTGCCAGCAGTCCCAACAGGGCCGGGACGCAGTATTTT. It specifies CASSPNRAGTQYF.

With regard to this clone: This same CDR3 is encoded by further DNA sequences in the sample. V gene TRBV18 combines with J gene TRBJ2-7; 10 positions agree with TRBD1. J lost 6 bases, V lost 4 bases, and 15 bases had no gene match. The germline V gene has CDR1 KGHSH and CDR2 LQKENI. This CDR3 is built from 17 residues. The CDR3 DNA sequence: TGTGCCAGCTCACTACAGAACCGGGACAGGGGCAGCGGCGAGCAGTACTTC. The encoded protein is CASSLQNRDRGSGEQYF.

In this sample, this clone turned up a few times. The V call is TRBV6-8, the J call TRBJ2-5, with D perhaps TRBD1 (5 bases). With 4 bases removed from V and 2 bases from J, the gap between germline ends came to 14 bases. The CDR3 length is 15 residues. Germline-derived CDR1 and CDR2 are MNHGY and SAAAGT. This CDR3 is CASSFSGFPQETQYF. CDR3 DNA sequence: TGTGCCAGCAGTTTTTCAGGGTTCCCTCAAGAGACCCAGTACTTC.

The chain couples TRBV6-8 to TRBJ2-3; TRBD2 aligns across 10 bases. The CDR3 loop spans 13 amino acids. J was trimmed by 8 bases and V by 6 bases; bases with no gene match: 5. CDR1 MNHGY and CDR2 SAAAGT come from the germline V gene. CDR3 amino acids: CASSRAGGGTQYF. The DNA of the CDR3 is TGTGCCAGCAGCCGAGCGGGAGGGGGTACGCAGTATTTT.

The chain joins TRBV6-8 to TRBJ2-1, with TRBD1 identical over 8 bases. The CDR3 has 20 amino acids. Germline values: CDR1 MNHGY, CDR2 SAAAGT. With 1 base clipped from V and 4 bases from J, the junction kept 18 bases outside the gene matches. The CDR3 is CASSYWWTRSPDRAYNEQFF. The CDR3 coding sequence is TGTGCCAGCAGTTACTGGTGGACTCGATCCCCGGACAGGGCTTACAATGAGCAGTTCTTC.

The chain employs TRBV19 and TRBJ2-3, with 10 bases identical to TRBD2. With 6 bases clipped from V and 7 bases from J, the junction kept 10 bases outside the gene matches. This CDR3 is built from 15 residues. Germline V gene lookup returns CDR1 LNHDA and CDR2 SQIVND (reference sequence). CDR3 nucleotide sequence: TGTGCCAGTAGCGGGATAGCGGGAGGACGAAATACGCAGTATTTT. Amino acid sequence: CASSGIAGGRNTQYF.

The chain recombines TRBV14 with TRBJ2-2; the D is unclear. V was clipped by 2 bases and J by 6 bases, with 7 bases between them. Germline CDR1 is SGHDN and CDR2 is FVKESK. The CDR3 is made up of 13 amino acids. CDR3 residues: CASSQQVAGELFF. CDR3 sequence (DNA): TGTGCCAGCAGCCAACAGGTTGCCGGGGAGCTGTTTTTT.